This T cell receptor (beta chain) comes out of a study of T cells in localized non-small cell lung cancer. Study-wide results and caveats: Clonality peaked in uninvolved adjacent lung rather than tumor.

About this clone: Its antigen is not identified.

Measured with immunoSEQ multiplex PCR; TCRdb has only the in-frame clones, and not every one. The table lists about 82,000 clones, around 82% of them singletons. Deletions cut 5 bases from V and 4 bases from J, with 11 bases between. There are 13 residues in the CDR3. Germline-derived CDR1 and CDR2 are SGHVS and FQNEAQ. This TCR came from a man aged 35 to 70 with stage II squamous cell lung carcinoma. The sample was PBMCs, taken before any cancer treatment. The rearrangement links TRBV7-8 to TRBJ1-1, with D tentatively TRBD1 (6 bases). CDR3 sequence: CASSLGGATEAFF. The DNA for the CDR3 is TGTGCCAGCAGCCTTGGGGGGGCCACTGAAGCTTTCTTT.